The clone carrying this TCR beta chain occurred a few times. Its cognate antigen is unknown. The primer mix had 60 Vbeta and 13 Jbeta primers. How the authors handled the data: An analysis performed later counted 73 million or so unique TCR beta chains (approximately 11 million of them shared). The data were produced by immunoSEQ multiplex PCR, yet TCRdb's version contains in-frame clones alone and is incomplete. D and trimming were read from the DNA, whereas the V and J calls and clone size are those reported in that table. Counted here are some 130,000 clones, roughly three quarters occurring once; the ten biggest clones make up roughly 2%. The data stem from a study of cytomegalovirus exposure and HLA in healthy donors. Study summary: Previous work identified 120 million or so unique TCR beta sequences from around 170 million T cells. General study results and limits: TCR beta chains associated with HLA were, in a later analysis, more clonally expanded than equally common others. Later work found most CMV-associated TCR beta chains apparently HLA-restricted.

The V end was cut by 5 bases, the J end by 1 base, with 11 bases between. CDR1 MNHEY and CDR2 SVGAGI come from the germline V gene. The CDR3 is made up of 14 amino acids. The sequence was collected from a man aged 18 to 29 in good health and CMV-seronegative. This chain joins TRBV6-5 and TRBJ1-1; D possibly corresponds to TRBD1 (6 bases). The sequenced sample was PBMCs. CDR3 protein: CASSRLQGNTEAFF. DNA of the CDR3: TGTGCCAGCAGTCGTCTACAGGGGAACACTGAAGCTTTCTTT.